This entry features one T cell receptor beta chain sequence. This clonotype has ten or more counts. The antigen it recognizes is unknown. Nothing much larger sits one base from this clone, and base qualities are not available. From cysteine to phenylalanine, the CDR3 is 14 amino acids long. CDR3 DNA is the only sequence kept; it has 42 bases, read in frame from the first base. Unmatched junction bases come to 4, with V trimmed by 7 bases and J by 3 bases. CDR1 SNHLY and CDR2 FYNNEI were looked up in the germline V gene. The data are from a study of T cell repertoires in cytomegalovirus infection (dated by TCRdb to between 2019 and 2020). Looking at the study overall: Donor HLA type was relevant to the analysis, as public TCR beta signatures indicated carriage of CMV infection together with the matching HLA type.

For sequencing, an Illumina HiSeq 1500 was employed. The raw public data were reprocessed by TCRdb itself: fastp quality trimming at Q25, MiXCR clonotype calling, in-frame beta chains only. Every distinct CDR3 protein forms one entry, paired with its most common genes and DNA. The sample profile shows some 390,000 distinct CDR3 sequences; 18% of them were found once. Under 9% of the sample lies in the top ten. Results and caveats for the whole study, not just this receptor: The ex vivo response was dominated by HLA-C-restricted CMV-specific TCR beta clonotypes, and the single most frequent clonotype in two of eight donors was supplied by these HLA-C-restricted clonotypes. Carriers of CMV infection plus the relevant HLA type were discriminated by the cumulative frequency of public TCR beta family members in the study cohort and in an independent roughly 370-donor cohort.

The receptor's source is a human donor in good health (CMV status not recorded). Some clones in this sample may be carry-over from other donors' samples. This sequence uses TRBV2 and TRBJ2-3, with 10 middle bases fitting TRBD1. Sequenced sample: PBMCs. The DNA is TGTGCCAGCAATCGACAGGGGGCAACAGATACGCAGTATTTT. Translation gives CASNRQGATDTQYF. The full variable domain, with segments outside the CDR3 supplied by the reference TRBV2 and TRBJ2-3 proteins, appears as EPEVTQTPSHQVTQMGQEVILRCVPISNHLYFYWYRQILGQKVEFLVSFYNNEISEKSEIFDDQFSVERPDGSNFTLKIRSTKLEDSAMYFCASNRQGATDTQYFGPGTRLTVL.